These T cell receptor beta chains were read from a single sample in a study of CXCR3-negative and CXCR3-positive naive CD8 T cells. Using the 5' RACE reads, TCRdb records one entry per CDR3 protein without DNA. Its listing shows about 24,000 distinct CDR3 sequences. The specimen was naive CXCR3- CD8+ T cells from blood. The source of these receptors is a human donor in good health. Some clones in this sample may be carry-over from other donors' samples. CDR3s include the opening cysteine and the closing phenylalanine or tryptophan. A row's size may be missing; if present it is once, few, many or a size class.

J gene | clone size | V gene | CDR3 protein
TRBJ2-1 | . | TRBV14 | CASSPQWGNEQFF
TRBJ2-5 | . | TRBV19 | CASSKRLEETQYF
TRBJ2-3 | medium-sized | TRBV24-1 | CATSERTSGRTSDTQYF
TRBJ2-2 | . | TRBV28 | CASSFWTSGFTGELFF
TRBJ1-5 | . | TRBV12-3/TRBV12-4 | CASSPPGSGGSQPQHF
TRBJ2-1 | . | TRBV27 | CASSLTAGVNEQFF
TRBJ2-7 | . | TRBV20-1 | CSARDPLAGYEQYF
TRBJ2-2 | . | TRBV6-5 | CASSLASGTGELFF
TRBJ2-7 | . | TRBV29-1 | CSVEGRGENEQYF
TRBJ2-5 | . | TRBV27 | CASSLLVAGEETQYF
TRBJ1-1 | . | TRBV28 | CAGKGAKNTEAFF
TRBJ2-7 | medium-sized | TRBV20-1 | CSASGGGDLDEQYF
TRBJ2-7 | . | TRBV6-2/TRBV6-3 | CASSYSSRTSISYEQYF
TRBJ2-7 | . | TRBV4-3 | CAPWTGETYEQYF
TRBJ1-2 | . | TRBV4-1 | CASSQAWGGGRDYGYTF
TRBJ2-1 | . | TRBV7-9 | CASSRTEGNEQFF
TRBJ2-3 | . | TRBV2 | CASSDSQRGLSTDTQYF
TRBJ2-2 | . | TRBV29-1 | CSVYSRTGRSTGELFF
TRBJ2-1 | . | TRBV4-2 | CASSQDQGGVDEQFF
TRBJ2-5 | . | TRBV28 | CASGRGYQETQYF
TRBJ2-1 | medium-sized | TRBV7-9 | CASRQLSGGYNEQFF
TRBJ2-7 | . | TRBV6-2/TRBV6-3 | CASSYRAGAYEQYF
TRBJ2-1 | . | TRBV28 | CASTPLGLAGMPGYNEQFF
TRBJ2-7 | . | TRBV7-2 | CASSLRQEQYF
TRBJ2-1 | . | TRBV5-1 | CASSHTSGSYEQFF
TRBJ1-1 | . | TRBV7-9 | CASSFGGQVEAFF
TRBJ2-7 | . | TRBV3-1 | CASSQDRSSGRNSYEQYF
TRBJ2-7 | . | TRBV7-6 | CASSMGQGSGAYEQYF
TRBJ2-7 | . | TRBV29-1 | CSVPAAGGPGREQYF
TRBJ2-7 | . | TRBV29-1 | CSVPGPNYEQYF
TRBJ2-1 | medium-sized | TRBV15 | CATSRVGLALYNEQFF
TRBJ2-1 | . | TRBV6-4 | CASSDSWQSSYNEQFF
TRBJ2-7 | . | TRBV29-1 | CSVYRSSYEQYF
TRBJ2-5 | . | TRBV28 | CASSLTGRGIGETQYF
TRBJ2-6 | . | TRBV13 | CASSLGPSGANVLTF
TRBJ1-2 | . | TRBV7-2 | CASSRDSSGGYGYTF
TRBJ1-2 | . | TRBV29-1 | CSVEEQHSYGYTF
TRBJ2-3 | . | TRBV15 | CATSRGSGGPGDTQYF
TRBJ1-6 | . | TRBV6-5 | CASSYDAVPGETYNSPLHF
TRBJ2-1 | . | TRBV5-6 | CASSVFSSYNEQFF
TRBJ2-7 | . | TRBV21-1 | CASSKEAGGCYEQYF
TRBJ2-4 | . | TRBV21-1 | CASRAPPGGIAKNIQYF
TRBJ2-1 | . | TRBV4-3 | CASSHNSVDEQFF
TRBJ1-3 | . | TRBV29-1 | CSVEGEIGRNTIYF
TRBJ2-1 | . | TRBV7-6 | CASSPRVGAGGDEQFF
TRBJ2-1 | . | TRBV7-3 | CASSVYSGSTYNEQFF
TRBJ1-1 | . | TRBV10-2 | CASSDVGGINTEAFF
TRBJ2-5 | . | TRBV20-1 | CSATIPYLQETQYF
TRBJ2-6 | . | TRBV13 | CASSLAPGAAGANVLTF
TRBJ1-2 | . | TRBV6-6 | CASSYGLREGYTF
TRBJ2-5 | . | TRBV28 | CASSLRDWGETQYF
TRBJ2-2 | . | TRBV10-3 | CATWTVNTGELFF